The T cell receptor (beta chain) under discussion was sequenced for a study of T cells expressing NK-cell markers. For the study at large: Seven donors tested HCMV-seropositive and one tested seronegative among the eight sequenced.

TCRdb re-called the 5' RACE reads; every CDR3 protein appears as one record, without DNA. The repertoire table contains about 260,000 distinct CDR3 sequences. CDR1 is SGHRS and CDR2 is YFSETQ in the germline V gene. CDR3 length equals 16 residues. The sequence derives from a man between 18 and 29 years old in good health. The J gene is TRBJ1-1, the V gene TRBV5-1; the D call from TCRdb, TRBD1, cannot be confirmed without DNA. Specimen: blood T cells: a sorted CD56 or NKG2C T cell subset, CD4+ or CD8+ T cells, or bulk PBMC T cells (not recorded which). The CDR3 spells CASSLGNRGGNTEAFF.